One and the same sample provided the 5 T cell receptor beta chains below, sequenced in a study of response to subunit inactivated influenza vaccine. TCRdb ran MiXCR on the RT-PCR reads and lists one entry per CDR3 protein. The data show more than 600,000 distinct CDR3 sequences, with about 18% seen just once and 11% held by the top ten. Here the sequenced sample was PBMCs from blood, taken 4 to 6 days after vaccination. The source of these receptors is a man in his fifties who received an inactivated influenza vaccine.

This clonotype was observed a few times. CDR3 loop: CASSYGRSSYEQYF. CDR3 nucleotides: TGTGCCAGCAGTTATGGTAGGAGTTCCTACGAGCAGTACTTC. J is TRBJ2-7 and V is TRBV6-5; D unclear. Germline loops: CDR1 MNHEY, CDR2 SVGAGI. The CDR3 loop spans 14 amino acids. V lost 3 bases and J lost 1, with 10 bases in between.

The chain links TRBV7-2 to TRBJ2-7; 9 bases align to TRBD2. Germline lookup yields CDR1 SGHTA and CDR2 FQGNSA. J lost 3 bases, V lost 5 bases, and 8 bases had no gene match. The CDR3 has 15 amino acids. The chain's CDR3 is CASSPTSGPNYEQYF. The CDR3 DNA reads TGTGCCAGCAGCCCGACTAGCGGACCCAACTACGAGCAGTACTTC.

This clonotype appeared once. This sequence joins TRBV12-3 or TRBV12-4 and TRBJ2-5, with 8 bases aligning to TRBD2. V gave up 3 bases and J gave up 0 bases; unmatched junction bases: 6. CDR3 length equals 16 residues. CDR3 sequence (DNA): TGTGCCAGCAGTTTTGGAGCGGGGGCCAACCAAGAGACCCAGTACTTC. It is translated as CASSFGAGANQETQYF.

This clonotype was seen ten or more times. V gene TRBV28 combines with J gene TRBJ2-7; D not resolved. V was pared by 6 bases and J by 0 bases, with 9 bases between. The CDR3 runs to 13 residues. Germline V CDR1 and CDR2: MDHEN, SYDVKM. The DNA for the CDR3 is TGTGCCAGCAGCCGACGGACCTCCTACGAGCAGTACTTC. This encodes CASSRRTSYEQYF.

J is TRBJ2-1 and V is TRBV4-3; maybe TRBD2 (6 bases). With 2 bases removed from V and 6 bases from J, the gap between germline ends came to 17 bases. The CDR3 is 16 residues long. Germline values: CDR1 LGHNA, CDR2 YSLEER. The CDR3 sequence: CASSQSAGTSFNEQFF. The CDR3 nucleotides are TGCGCCAGCAGCCAAAGTGCGGGGACCTCTTTCAATGAGCAGTTCTTC.